The 5 T cell receptor beta chains below were found in one sample sequenced in a study of OX40 agonist ivuxolimab in advanced cancers. Preparation of the library involved the immunoSEQ multiplex PCR assay. TCRdb took over this immuneACCESS table, retaining in-frame rearrangements with V and J assigned. Such tables are incomplete; in checked studies, under half of the missing clones stem from an unresolved V gene, and the remainder is unexplained. Present in this sample are approximately 89,000 clones, 70% to 90% of which were seen just once. The ten largest clones capture around 0.29% of the sample. Sequencing was performed on CD4+ or CD8+ T cells sorted from blood, taken in a trial of the OX40 agonist ivuxolimab. The receptor source for this set is an adult with an advanced solid tumor such as melanoma, head and neck, liver or kidney cancer.

The chain couples TRBV10-1 to TRBJ1-6; 8 bases are shared with TRBD1. From germline, CDR1 is WNHNN and CDR2 SYGVQD (reference sequence). The CDR3 runs to 15 residues. The J segment lost 7 bases and the V segment lost 6 bases, leaving 8 bases of the junction unmatched. CDR3 DNA sequence: TGCGCCAGCAGCGCTTCGGGACAGGCAAATTCACCCCTCCACTTT. It encodes CASSASGQANSPLHF.

The CDR3 DNA is TGCGCCAGCAGCCAAGGTGGGGGCTACAATGAGCAGTTCTTC. It encodes CASSQGGGYNEQFF. J is TRBJ2-1 and V is TRBV4-1; tentatively, D is TRBD1 or TRBD2 (5 bases each). The germline CDR1 and CDR2 sequences are MGHRA and YSYEKL. This CDR3 contains 14 residues. Trimming removed 1 base at V and 3 bases at J, with 7 bases between.

The chain uses TRBV5-1 and TRBJ1-2; D gene ambiguous. The germline CDR1 and CDR2 sequences are SGHRS and YFSETQ. Deletions cut 4 bases from V and 5 bases from J, with 9 bases between. The CDR3 is 12 residues long. CDR3 in amino acids: CASSESRYGYTF. The CDR3 DNA reads TGCGCCAGCAGCGAAAGTAGGTATGGCTACACCTTC.

V and J are TRBV19 and TRBJ1-1; D call uncertain. This CDR3 comprises 15 residues. Trimming removed 3 bases at V and 5 bases at J, with 16 bases between. The germline V gene has CDR1 LNHDA and CDR2 SQIVND (reference sequence). In DNA, the CDR3 is TGTGCCAGTAGTATCCCCTTCGGCGAAGGGACTGAAGCTTTCTTT. Amino acids: CASSIPFGEGTEAFF.

The chain links TRBV5-4 to TRBJ2-5; either TRBD1 or TRBD2 may fit D (5 bases each). The CDR3 is made up of 15 amino acids. CDR1 is SGHNT and CDR2 is YYREEE in the germline V gene (reference sequence). The V end was cut by 4 bases, the J end by 4 bases, with 17 bases between. The CDR3 nucleotides read TGTGCCAGCAGCCAAGAGGGGTACGGACGAGAGACCCAGTACTTC. This translates into CASSQEGYGRETQYF.